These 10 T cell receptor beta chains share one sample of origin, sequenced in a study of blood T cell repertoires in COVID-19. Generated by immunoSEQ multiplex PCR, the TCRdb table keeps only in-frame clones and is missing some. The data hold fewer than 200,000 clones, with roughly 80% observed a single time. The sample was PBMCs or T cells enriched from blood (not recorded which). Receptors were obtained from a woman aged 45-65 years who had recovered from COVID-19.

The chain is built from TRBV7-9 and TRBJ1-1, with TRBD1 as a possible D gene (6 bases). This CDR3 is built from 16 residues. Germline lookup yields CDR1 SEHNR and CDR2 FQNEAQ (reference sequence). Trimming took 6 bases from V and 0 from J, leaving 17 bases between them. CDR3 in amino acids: CASRRDRSRMNTEAFF. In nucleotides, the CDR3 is TGTGCCAGCAGACGTGACAGGAGTCGAATGAACACTGAAGCTTTCTTT.

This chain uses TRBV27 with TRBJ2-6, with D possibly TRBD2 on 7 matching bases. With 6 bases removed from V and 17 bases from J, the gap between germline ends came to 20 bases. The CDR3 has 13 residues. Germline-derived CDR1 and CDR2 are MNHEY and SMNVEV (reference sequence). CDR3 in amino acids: CASRRAGGASLTF. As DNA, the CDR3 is TGTGCCAGCAGACGCGCTGGGGGGGCGTCCTTGACTTTC. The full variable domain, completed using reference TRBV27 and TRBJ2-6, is EAQVTQNPRYLITVTGKKLTVTCSQNMNHEYMSWYRQDPGLGLRQIYYSMNVEVTDKGDVPEGYKVSRKEKRNFPLILESPSPNQTSLYFCASRRAGGASLTFGAGSRLTVL.

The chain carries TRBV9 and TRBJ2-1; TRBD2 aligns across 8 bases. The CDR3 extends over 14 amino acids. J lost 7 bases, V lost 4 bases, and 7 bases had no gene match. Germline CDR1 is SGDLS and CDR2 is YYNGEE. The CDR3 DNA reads TGTGCCAGCAGCCCTTCCCTAGCGGGTAATGAGCAGTTCTTC. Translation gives CASSPSLAGNEQFF.

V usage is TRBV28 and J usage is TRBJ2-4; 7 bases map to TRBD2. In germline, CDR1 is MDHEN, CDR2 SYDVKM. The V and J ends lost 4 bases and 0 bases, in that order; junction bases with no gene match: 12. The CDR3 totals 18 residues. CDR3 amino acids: CASSWQGGIKLAKNIQYF. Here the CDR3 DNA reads TGTGCCAGCAGTTGGCAGGGAGGGATTAAACTAGCCAAAAACATTCAGTACTTC.

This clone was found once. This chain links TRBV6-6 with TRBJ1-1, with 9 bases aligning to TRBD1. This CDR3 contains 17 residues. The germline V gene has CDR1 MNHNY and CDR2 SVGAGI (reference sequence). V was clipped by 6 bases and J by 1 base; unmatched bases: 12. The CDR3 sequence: CASSRTQGQGKNTEAFF. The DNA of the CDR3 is TGTGCCAGCAGCCGAACCCAAGGACAGGGGAAGAACACTGAAGCTTTCTTT.

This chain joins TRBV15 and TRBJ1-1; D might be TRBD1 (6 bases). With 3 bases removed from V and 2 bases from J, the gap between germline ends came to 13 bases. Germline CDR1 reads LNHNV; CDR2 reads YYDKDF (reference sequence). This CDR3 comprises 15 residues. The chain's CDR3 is CATSRGEGGNTEAFF. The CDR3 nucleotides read TGTGCCACCAGCAGGGGGGAGGGGGGCAACACTGAAGCTTTCTTT.

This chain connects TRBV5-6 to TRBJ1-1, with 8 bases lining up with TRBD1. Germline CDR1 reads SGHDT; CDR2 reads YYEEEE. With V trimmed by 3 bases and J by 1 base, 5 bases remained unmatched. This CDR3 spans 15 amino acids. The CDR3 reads CASSWRTGKNTEAFF. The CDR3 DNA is TGTGCCAGCAGCTGGAGGACAGGGAAGAACACTGAAGCTTTCTTT.

The CDR3 DNA reads TGTGCCAGCAGTCCTAGGGACAGTCAAGAGACCCAGTACTTC. This translates into CASSPRDSQETQYF. The chain recombines TRBV28 with TRBJ2-5, with 7 positions matching TRBD1. The germline V gene has CDR1 MDHEN and CDR2 SYDVKM. The trim removed 5 bases at V and 2 bases at J, leaving 5 bases unmatched. The CDR3 runs 14 residues. Using reference TRBV28 and TRBJ2-5 for the parts outside the CDR3, the full variable domain is DVKVTQSSRYLVKRTGEKVFLECVQDMDHENMFWYRQDPGLGLRLIYFSYDVKMKEKGDIPEGYSVSREKKERFSLILESASTNQTSMYLCASSPRDSQETQYFGPGTRLLVL.

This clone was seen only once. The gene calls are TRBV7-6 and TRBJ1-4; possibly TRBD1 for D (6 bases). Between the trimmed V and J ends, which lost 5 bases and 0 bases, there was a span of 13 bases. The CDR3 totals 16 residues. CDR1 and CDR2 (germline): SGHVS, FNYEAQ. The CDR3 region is CASSPGQPPTNEKLFF. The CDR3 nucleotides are TGTGCCAGCAGCCCCGGACAGCCCCCAACTAATGAAAAACTGTTTTTT.

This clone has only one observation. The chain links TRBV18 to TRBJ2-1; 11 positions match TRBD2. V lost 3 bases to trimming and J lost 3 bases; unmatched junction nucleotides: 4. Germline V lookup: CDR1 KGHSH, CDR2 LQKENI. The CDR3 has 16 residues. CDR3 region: CASSPPGLADYNEQFF. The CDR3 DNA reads TGTGCCAGCTCACCCCCGGGACTAGCGGACTACAATGAGCAGTTCTTC.